This T cell receptor (beta chain) stems from a study of OX40 agonist ivuxolimab in advanced cancers. Here immunoSEQ multiplex PCR was the method, and the copy in TCRdb shows in-frame clones only, minus some. The sample lists roughly 90,000 clones; just over 90% were seen once. The germline CDR1 and CDR2 sequences are MDHEN and SYDVKM. Trimming removed 5 bases from V and 9 bases from J, with 8 bases in between. This CDR3 is built from 11 residues. The chain joins TRBV28 to TRBJ1-5, with D unclear. The sequences come from CD4+ or CD8+ T cells sorted from blood, collected in a trial of the OX40 agonist ivuxolimab. The TCR comes from an adult with an advanced solid tumor such as melanoma, head and neck, liver or kidney cancer. The chain's CDR3 is CASSGVWPQHF. The CDR3 DNA is TGTGCCAGCAGTGGGGTATGGCCCCAGCATTTT.